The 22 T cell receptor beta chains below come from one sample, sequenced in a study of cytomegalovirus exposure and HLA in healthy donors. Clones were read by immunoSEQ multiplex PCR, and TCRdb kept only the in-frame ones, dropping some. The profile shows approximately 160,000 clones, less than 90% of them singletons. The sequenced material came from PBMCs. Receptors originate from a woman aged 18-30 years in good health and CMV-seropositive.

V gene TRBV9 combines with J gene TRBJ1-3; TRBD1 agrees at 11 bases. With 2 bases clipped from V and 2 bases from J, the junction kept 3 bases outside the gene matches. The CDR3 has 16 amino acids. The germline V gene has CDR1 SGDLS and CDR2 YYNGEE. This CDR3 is CASSVKGQGAGNTIYF. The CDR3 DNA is TGTGCCAGCAGCGTCAAGGGACAGGGGGCTGGAAACACCATATATTTT.

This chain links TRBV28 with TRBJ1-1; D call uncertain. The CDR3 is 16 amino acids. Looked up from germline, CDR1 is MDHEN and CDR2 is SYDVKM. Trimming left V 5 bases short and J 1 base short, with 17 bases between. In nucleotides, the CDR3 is TGTGCCAGCAGTCCTCCTAGGCCCGGCGGGAACACTGAAGCTTTCTTT. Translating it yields CASSPPRPGGNTEAFF.

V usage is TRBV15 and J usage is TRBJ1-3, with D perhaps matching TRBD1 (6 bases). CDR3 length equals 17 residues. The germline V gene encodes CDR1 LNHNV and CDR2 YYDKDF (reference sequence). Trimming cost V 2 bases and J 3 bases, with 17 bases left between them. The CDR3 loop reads CATSRPKQGPVGNTIYF. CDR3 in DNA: TGTGCCACCAGCAGACCGAAACAGGGTCCGGTTGGAAACACCATATATTTT.

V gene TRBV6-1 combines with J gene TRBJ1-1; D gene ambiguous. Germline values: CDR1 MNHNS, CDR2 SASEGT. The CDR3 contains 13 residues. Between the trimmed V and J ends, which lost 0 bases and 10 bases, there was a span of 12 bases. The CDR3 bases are TGTGCCAGCAGTGAAGCCATGGCCACATCAGCTTTCTTT. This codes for CASSEAMATSAFF.

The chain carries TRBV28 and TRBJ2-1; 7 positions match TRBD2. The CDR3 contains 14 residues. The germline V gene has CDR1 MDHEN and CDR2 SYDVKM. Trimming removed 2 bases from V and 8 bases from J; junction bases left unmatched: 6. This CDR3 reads CASSLAGDFDEQFF. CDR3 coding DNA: TGTGCCAGCAGTTTAGCGGGAGATTTCGATGAGCAGTTCTTC.

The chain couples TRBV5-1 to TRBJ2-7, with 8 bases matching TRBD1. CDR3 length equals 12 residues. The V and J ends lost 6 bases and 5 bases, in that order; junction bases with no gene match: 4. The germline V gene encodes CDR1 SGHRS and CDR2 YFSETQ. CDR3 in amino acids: CASNQGANEQYF. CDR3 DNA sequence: TGCGCCAGCAATCAGGGGGCGAACGAGCAGTACTTC.

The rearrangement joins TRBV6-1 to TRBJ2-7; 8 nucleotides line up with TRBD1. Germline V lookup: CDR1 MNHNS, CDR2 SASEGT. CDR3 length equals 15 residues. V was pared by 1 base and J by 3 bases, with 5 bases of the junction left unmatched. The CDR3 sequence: CASSEVGTGFYEQYF. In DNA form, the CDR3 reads TGTGCCAGCAGTGAAGTAGGGACAGGATTCTACGAGCAGTACTTC.

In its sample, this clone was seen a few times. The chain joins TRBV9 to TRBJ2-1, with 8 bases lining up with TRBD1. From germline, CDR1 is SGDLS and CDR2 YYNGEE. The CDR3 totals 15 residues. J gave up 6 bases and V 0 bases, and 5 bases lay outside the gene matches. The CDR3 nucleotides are TGTGCCAGCAGCGTAGCAGGACAGGGATTCAATGAGCAGTTCTTC. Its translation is CASSVAGQGFNEQFF.

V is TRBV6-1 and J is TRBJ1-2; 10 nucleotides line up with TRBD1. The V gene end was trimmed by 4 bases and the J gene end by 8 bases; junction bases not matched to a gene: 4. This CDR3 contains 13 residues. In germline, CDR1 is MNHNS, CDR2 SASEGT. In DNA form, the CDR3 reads TGTGCCAGCAGTGTTGACAGGGGGCAAGGCTACACCTTC. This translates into CASSVDRGQGYTF.

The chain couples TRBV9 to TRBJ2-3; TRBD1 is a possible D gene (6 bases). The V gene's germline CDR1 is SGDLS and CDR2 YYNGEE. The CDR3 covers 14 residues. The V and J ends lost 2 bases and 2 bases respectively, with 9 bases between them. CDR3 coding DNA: TGTGCCAGCAGCGTCCGGGACACCACAGATACGCAGTATTTT. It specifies CASSVRDTTDTQYF.

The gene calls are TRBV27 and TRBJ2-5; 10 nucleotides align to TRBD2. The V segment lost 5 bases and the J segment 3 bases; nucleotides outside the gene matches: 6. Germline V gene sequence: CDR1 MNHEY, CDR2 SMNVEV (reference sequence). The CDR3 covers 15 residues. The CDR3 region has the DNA TGTGCCAGCAGTCCCTGGCTAGCGGGAGAAGAGACCCAGTACTTC. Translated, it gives CASSPWLAGEETQYF.

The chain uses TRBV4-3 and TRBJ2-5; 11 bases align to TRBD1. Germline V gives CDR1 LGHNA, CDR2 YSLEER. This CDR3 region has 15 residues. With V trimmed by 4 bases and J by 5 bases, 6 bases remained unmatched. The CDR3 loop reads CASSPRTGGTETQYF. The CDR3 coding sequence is TGCGCCAGCAGCCCCCGGACAGGGGGCACGGAGACCCAGTACTTC.

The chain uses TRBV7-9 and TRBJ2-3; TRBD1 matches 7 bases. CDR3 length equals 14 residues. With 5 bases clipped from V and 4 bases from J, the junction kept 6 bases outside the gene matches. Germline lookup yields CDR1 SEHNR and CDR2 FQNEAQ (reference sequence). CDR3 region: CASSAAQGSDTQYF. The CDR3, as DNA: TGTGCCAGCAGCGCAGCACAGGGGTCAGATACGCAGTATTTT.

This CDR3 reads CASSVPSGRPRQETQYF. The CDR3 region has the DNA TGTGCCAGCAGTGTTCCTAGCGGGAGGCCCCGGCAAGAGACCCAGTACTTC. V usage is TRBV6-1 and J usage is TRBJ2-5; 11 bases match TRBD2. The junction had 9 bases not matched to a gene; V was cut back by 4 bases and J by 2 bases. The length of the CDR3 is 17 residues. The germline V gene has CDR1 MNHNS and CDR2 SASEGT.

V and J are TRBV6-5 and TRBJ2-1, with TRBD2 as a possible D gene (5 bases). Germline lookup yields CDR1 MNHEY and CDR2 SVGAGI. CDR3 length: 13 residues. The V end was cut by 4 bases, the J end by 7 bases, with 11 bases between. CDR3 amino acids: CASSFLSVNEQFF. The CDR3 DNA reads TGTGCCAGCAGTTTCCTTAGCGTGAATGAGCAGTTCTTC.

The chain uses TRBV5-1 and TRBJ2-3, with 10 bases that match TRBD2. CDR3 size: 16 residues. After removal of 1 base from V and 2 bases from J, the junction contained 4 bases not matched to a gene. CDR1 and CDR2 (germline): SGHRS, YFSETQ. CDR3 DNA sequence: TGCGCCAGCAGCTTGCGAAGCGGGAGGGACACAGATACGCAGTATTTT. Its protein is CASSLRSGRDTDTQYF.

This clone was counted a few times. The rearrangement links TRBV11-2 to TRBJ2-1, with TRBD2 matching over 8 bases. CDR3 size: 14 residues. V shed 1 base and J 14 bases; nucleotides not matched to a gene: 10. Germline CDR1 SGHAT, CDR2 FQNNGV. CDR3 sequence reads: CASSLGNSGTNKFF. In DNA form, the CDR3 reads TGTGCCAGCAGCTTAGGAAATAGCGGGACGAATAAGTTCTTC.

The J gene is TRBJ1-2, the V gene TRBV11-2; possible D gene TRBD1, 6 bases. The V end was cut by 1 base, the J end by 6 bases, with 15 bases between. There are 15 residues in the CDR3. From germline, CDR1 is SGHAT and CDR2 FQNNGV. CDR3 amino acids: CASSLAGGQGHGYTF. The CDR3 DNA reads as TGTGCCAGCAGCTTAGCGGGCGGGCAGGGGCATGGCTACACCTTC.

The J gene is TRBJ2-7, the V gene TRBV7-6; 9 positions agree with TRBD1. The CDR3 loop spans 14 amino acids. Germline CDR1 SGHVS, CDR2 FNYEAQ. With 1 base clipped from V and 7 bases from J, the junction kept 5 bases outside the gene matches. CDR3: CASSLEQGAGEQYF. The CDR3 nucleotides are TGTGCCAGCAGCTTAGAACAGGGGGCAGGAGAGCAGTACTTC.

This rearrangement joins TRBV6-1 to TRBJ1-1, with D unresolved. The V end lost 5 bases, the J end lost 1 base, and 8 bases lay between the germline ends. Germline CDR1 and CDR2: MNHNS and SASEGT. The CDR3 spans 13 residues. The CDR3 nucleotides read TGTGCCAGCAGTCTTACTCAGAACACTGAAGCTTTCTTT. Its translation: CASSLTQNTEAFF.

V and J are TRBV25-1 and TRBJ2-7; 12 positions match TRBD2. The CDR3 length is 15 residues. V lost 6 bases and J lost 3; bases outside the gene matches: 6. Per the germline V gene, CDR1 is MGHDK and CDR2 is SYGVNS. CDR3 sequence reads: CASRGLAGNSYEQYF. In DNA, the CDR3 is TGTGCCAGCAGAGGACTAGCGGGGAACAGCTACGAGCAGTACTTC.

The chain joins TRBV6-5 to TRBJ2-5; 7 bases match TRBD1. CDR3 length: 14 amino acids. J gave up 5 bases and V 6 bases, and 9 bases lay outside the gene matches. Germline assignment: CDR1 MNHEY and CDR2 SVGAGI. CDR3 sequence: CASRPRDSWETQYF. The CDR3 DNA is TGTGCCAGCAGGCCCCGGGACAGCTGGGAGACCCAGTACTTC.